The entry below gives a single T cell receptor beta chain sequence along with its context. Its target is not known. This may come from a read error, since a much larger clone is one base off. These data belong to a study of T-cell reconstitution after alpha-beta-depleted transplantation in children. General study points: As was reported, about two months after transplant, alpha-beta T cells came from several hundred expanded graft clones. Recipient T cells and thymic progenitors that survived were the source of the high TCRbeta diversity seen at day 60 in some patients. Newly made T cells mostly supplied T-cell counts and diversity one year after transplant.

TCRbeta library construction was performed incorporating unique molecular identifiers. TCRdb passed the PCR reads through MiXCR, listing each CDR3 protein once. The sample consists of 500,000 to 650,000 distinct CDR3 sequences, around 13% of them appearing once. The CDR3 contains 12 residues. The germline CDR1 and CDR2 sequences are LGHNA and YNFKEQ. This sequence joins TRBV4-2 and TRBJ1-2, with D hard to call. This TCR was recovered from a male patient between 5 and 17 years old who had a stem cell transplant for acute myeloid leukemia, so the T cells may come from the graft donor. The sample consisted of PBMCs, mostly from graft donor cells, taken 360 days after TCRalphabeta/CD19-depleted stem cell transplant. CDR3 coding DNA: TGTGCCAGCAGCCAAGATGTTGTCCAGGAATTATTC. It specifies CASSQDVVQELF.